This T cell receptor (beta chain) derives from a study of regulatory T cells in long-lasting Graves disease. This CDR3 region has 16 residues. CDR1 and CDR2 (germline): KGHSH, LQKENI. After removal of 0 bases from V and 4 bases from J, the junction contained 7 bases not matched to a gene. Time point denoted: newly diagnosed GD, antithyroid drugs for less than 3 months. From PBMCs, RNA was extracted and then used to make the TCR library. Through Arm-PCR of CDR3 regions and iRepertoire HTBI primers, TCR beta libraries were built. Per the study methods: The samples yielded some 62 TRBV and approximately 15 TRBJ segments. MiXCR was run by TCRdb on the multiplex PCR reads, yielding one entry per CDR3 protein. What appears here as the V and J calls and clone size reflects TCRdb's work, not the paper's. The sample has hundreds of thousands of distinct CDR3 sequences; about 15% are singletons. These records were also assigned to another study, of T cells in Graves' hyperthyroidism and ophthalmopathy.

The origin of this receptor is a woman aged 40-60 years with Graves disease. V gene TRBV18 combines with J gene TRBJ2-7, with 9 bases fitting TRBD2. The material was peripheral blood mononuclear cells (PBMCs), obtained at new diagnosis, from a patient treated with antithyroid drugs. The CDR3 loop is CASSPPGLARGYEQYF. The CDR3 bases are TGTGCCAGCTCACCACCCGGACTAGCGAGGGGTTACGAGCAGTACTTC.